This T cell receptor (beta chain) is from a study of shared clonotypes between healthy human individuals. Study background: Participating donors consisted of two women and a few men aged 18 to 49. Study outcomes and limitations: Clonotypes shared by all four sorted-subset donors had higher generation probabilities than non-shared clonotypes.

Germline V CDR1 and CDR2: MGHDK, SYGVNS. This CDR3 is 14 amino acids long. With 6 bases clipped from V and 8 bases from J, the junction kept 7 bases outside the gene matches. About this clone itself: Its antigen is currently unknown.

Sequenced by immunoSEQ multiplex PCR; TCRdb stores in-frame clones only, minus some. The sample lists about 1.4 million clones, about 96% occurring once. This sequence joins TRBV25-1 and TRBJ2-1; 10 bases agree with TRBD1. This TCR was recovered from a young man in good health. The sequenced sample was naive CD4+ T cells sorted from blood. As to subset: CD45RA+ positively selected. This CDR3 reads CASSPGQGWDEQFF. CDR3 DNA: TGTGCCAGCAGCCCGGGACAGGGGTGGGATGAGCAGTTCTTC.